This TCR beta chain was profiled in a study of T cells in localized non-small cell lung cancer. Profiling relied on immunoSEQ multiplex PCR, and the TCRdb table lists in-frame clones only, not all of them. Seen here are 25,000 to 35,000 clones, 85% to 90% observed once, and the top ten hold around 2.9%. From germline, CDR1 is SGHNT and CDR2 YYREEE (reference sequence). This CDR3 region has 15 residues. As to this clone: One end of the junction fails to match germline, which may point to a read error.

The genes are TRBV5-4 and TRBJ1-1; 8 bases line up with TRBD1. The sequenced sample was peripheral blood, obtained before any cancer treatment. This TCR came from a female donor older than 55 with stage I lung adenocarcinoma. The CDR3 region has the DNA TGTGCCAGCGGCTTAGCAGGGGGCATGAACACTGAAGCTTTCTTT. This codes for CASGLAGGMNTEAFF.